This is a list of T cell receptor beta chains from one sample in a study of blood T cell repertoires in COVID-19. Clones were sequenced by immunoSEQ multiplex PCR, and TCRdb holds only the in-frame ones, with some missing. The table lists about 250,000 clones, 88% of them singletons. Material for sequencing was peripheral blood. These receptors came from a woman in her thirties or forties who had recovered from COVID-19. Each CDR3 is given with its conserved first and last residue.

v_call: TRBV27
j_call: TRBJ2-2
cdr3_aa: CASTPGGVSTGELFF

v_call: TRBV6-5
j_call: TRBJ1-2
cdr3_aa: CATRDRGLAYYGYTF

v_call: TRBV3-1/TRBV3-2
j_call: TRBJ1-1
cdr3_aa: CASSQARGYTEAFF

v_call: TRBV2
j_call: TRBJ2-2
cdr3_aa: CASSGGVPGELFF

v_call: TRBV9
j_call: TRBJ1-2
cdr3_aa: CASTEGDRYGYTF

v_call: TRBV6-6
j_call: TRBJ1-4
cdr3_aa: CASSLGGQSAHEKLFF

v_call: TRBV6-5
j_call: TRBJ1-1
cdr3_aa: CASRERTNTEAFF

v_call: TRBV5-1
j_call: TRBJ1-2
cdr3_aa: CASSQQGTGGYTF

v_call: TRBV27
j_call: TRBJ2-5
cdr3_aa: CASSFGSVQETQYF

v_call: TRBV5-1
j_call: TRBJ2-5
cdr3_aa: CASSLTGGRETQYF

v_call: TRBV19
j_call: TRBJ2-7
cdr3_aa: CASSIPGVAYEQYF

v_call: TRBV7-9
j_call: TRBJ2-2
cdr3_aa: CASSSRVAGNTGELFF

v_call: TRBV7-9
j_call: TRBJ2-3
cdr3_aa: CASSLGQSSTDTQYF

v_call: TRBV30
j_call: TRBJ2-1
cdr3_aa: CAWAPWGPGQFF

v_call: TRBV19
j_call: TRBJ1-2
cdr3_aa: CASTDGRGYGYTF

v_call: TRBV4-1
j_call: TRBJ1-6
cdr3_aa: CASSHPEQGLRQFNHALHF

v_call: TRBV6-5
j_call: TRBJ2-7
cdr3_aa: CASSPRQGFHEQYF